The clone carrying this T cell receptor beta chain has more than one count but fewer than ten. Its antigen is unknown. Some clones are missing from TCRdb's copy, which holds only in-frame ones; the method was immunoSEQ multiplex PCR. The sample consists of about 40,000 clones, about 88% of them appearing once. The data are from a study of OX40 agonist ivuxolimab in advanced cancers. Study-wide context: The patients got ivuxolimab, which is an agonistic anti-OX40 (CD134) antibody. Two cutaneous melanoma patients and one hepatocellular carcinoma patient, three in all, had partial responses.

Individuals having autoimmune disease history or systemic immunosuppression were not enrolled. Overall study results and limits: In general, CD8+ T cells held more expanded clones than CD4+ did, on average.

This CDR3 contains 13 residues. Trimming left V 8 bases short and J 8 bases short, with 19 bases between. CDR1 MGHDK and CDR2 SYGVNS come from the germline V gene. The chain combines TRBV25-1 with TRBJ2-7; a possible D gene is TRBD2 (7 bases). Specimen: CD4+ or CD8+ T cells sorted from blood, collected in a trial of the OX40 agonist ivuxolimab. The TCR originated in an adult with an advanced solid tumor such as melanoma, head and neck, liver or kidney cancer. CDR3 amino acids: CASHGSAGAQQYF. CDR3 nucleotides: TGTGCCAGCCACGGGAGTGCGGGGGCACAGCAGTACTTC.